These 21 T cell receptor beta chains originate from one sample sequenced in a study of shared clonotypes between healthy human individuals. This table comes from immunoSEQ multiplex PCR, and its TCRdb copy is limited to in-frame clones, with some not included. The sample lists approximately 2,000,000 clones; 80% to 95% were seen once. The naive CD8 fraction comprised CD45RO-negative cells positively selected for CCR7 and excluded terminally differentiated effector memory CD45RA+ cells. The sequenced sample consisted of naive CD8+ T cells from PBMCs. These receptors came from a man aged 18-30 years in good health. Some clones in this sample may be carry-over from other donors' samples.

V usage is TRBV19 and J usage is TRBJ2-1; D unclear. Germline CDR1 and CDR2: LNHDA and SQIVND (reference sequence). V was cut by 8 bases and J by 5 bases, with 13 bases left in between. The CDR3 sequence is 13 residues long. The CDR3 sequence is CASATVENNEQFF. The CDR3 nucleotides read TGTGCCAGTGCGACGGTAGAGAACAATGAGCAGTTCTTC.

The V call is TRBV15, the J call TRBJ2-5, with 9 bases matching TRBD2. Trimming at V came to 3 bases and at J to 11 bases, leaving 16 bases not matched to a gene. The CDR3 totals 16 residues. Germline lookup yields CDR1 LNHNV and CDR2 YYDKDF (reference sequence). The CDR3 coding sequence is TGTGCCACCAGCAGCCCTGGGGCGGGAGGGCCGAGGGAGCAGTACTTC. Its translation is CATSSPGAGGPREQYF.

For this clone: The same CDR3 arises from other DNA sequences in this sample as well. V and J are TRBV6-1 and TRBJ2-7; D unresolved. Germline CDR1 MNHNS, CDR2 SASEGT. The CDR3 is made up of 13 amino acids. Trimming removed 1 base from V and 2 bases from J, with 6 bases in between. The CDR3: CASSEGQAYEQYF. The DNA of the CDR3 is TGTGCCAGCAGTGAAGGGCAGGCCTACGAGCAGTACTTC.

A single count supports this clone. The genes are TRBV9 and TRBJ2-5, with 8 bases aligning to TRBD2. The CDR3 contains 16 residues. J gave up 4 bases and V 3 bases, and 11 bases lay outside the gene matches. The germline V gene has CDR1 SGDLS and CDR2 YYNGEE. CDR3 DNA: TGTGCCAGCAGCGCCACCGGGACTAGGGGGGGAGAGACCCAGTACTTC. Translated, it gives CASSATGTRGGETQYF.

The chain uses TRBV4-1 and TRBJ2-7; 9 nucleotides match TRBD1. V lost 4 bases to trimming and J lost 3 bases; unmatched junction nucleotides: 7. Looked up from germline, CDR1 is MGHRA and CDR2 is YSYEKL. CDR3 length: 15 residues. Here the CDR3 DNA reads TGCGCCAGCAGCCCGAGACAGGGGGATATCTACGAGCAGTACTTC. It encodes CASSPRQGDIYEQYF.

The chain joins TRBV7-3 to TRBJ2-3; TRBD2 matches 7 bases. Germline V gives CDR1 SGHTA, CDR2 FQGTGA. Trimming cost V 2 bases and J 4 bases; bases outside gene matches: 6. The CDR3 has 15 amino acids. The CDR3 region is CASSLVGGPSDTQYF. The CDR3 DNA reads as TGTGCCAGCAGCTTAGTGGGAGGGCCTTCAGATACGCAGTATTTT.

The count of this clone is one. The J gene is TRBJ2-5, the V gene TRBV28; D is unclear. Per germline, CDR1 MDHEN and CDR2 SYDVKM. The V gene lost 4 bases and the J gene lost 1 base, with 7 bases spanning the gap. CDR3 size: 13 residues. The CDR3 DNA is TGTGCCAGCAGTTCGACGGCCCAAGAGACCCAGTACTTC. Translating gives CASSSTAQETQYF.

The rearrangement joins TRBV7-2 to TRBJ2-1; D might be TRBD1 (6 bases). Germline V lookup: CDR1 SGHTA, CDR2 FQGNSA. There are 15 residues in the CDR3. V shed 8 bases and J shed 8 bases, with 22 bases lying between them. The CDR3 sequence: CASAGQFLSLDEQFF. The CDR3 coding sequence is TGTGCCAGCGCAGGACAGTTTCTCTCTCTCGATGAGCAGTTCTTC.

This clone was observed once. The rearrangement uses TRBV11-2 and TRBJ2-7; 12 bases fit TRBD2. Germline V gene lookup returns CDR1 SGHAT and CDR2 FQNNGV. The ends lost 2 bases at V and 9 bases at J; junction bases unmatched: 20. The CDR3 length is 19 residues. CDR3 in amino acids: CASSLFGNGPLAGGQWQYF. The CDR3 bases are TGTGCCAGCAGCTTATTCGGGAACGGGCCACTAGCGGGAGGACAGTGGCAGTACTTC.

The chain links TRBV4-1 to TRBJ2-1; possible D gene TRBD2, 6 bases. Germline CDR1 reads MGHRA; CDR2 reads YSYEKL. V was shortened by 4 bases and J by 16 bases, with 20 bases between the two germline ends. The CDR3 extends over 13 amino acids. In nucleotides, the CDR3 is TGCGCCAGCAGCCCCTTCTCGGACGGGAGTCGCTTCTTC. This translates into CASSPFSDGSRFF.

V usage is TRBV28 and J usage is TRBJ2-7; D remains unclear. Germline V lookup: CDR1 MDHEN, CDR2 SYDVKM. The CDR3 runs to 15 residues. V dropped 5 bases and J dropped 1 base, with 15 bases sitting between them. CDR3 residues: CASSPRVSASYEQYF. The CDR3 DNA follows: TGTGCCAGCAGTCCCCGGGTGTCTGCGTCCTACGAGCAGTACTTC.

The gene calls are TRBV7-9 and TRBJ2-5; D uncertain. The germline V gene has CDR1 SEHNR and CDR2 FQNEAQ (reference sequence). V was clipped by 1 base and J by 7 bases, with 16 bases between them. The CDR3 is made up of 15 amino acids. CDR3 nucleotide sequence: TGTGCCAGCAGCTTAGTGGCCGCTAGAAGAGGGACCCAGTACTTC. It specifies CASSLVAARRGTQYF.

The rearrangement joins TRBV27 to TRBJ1-2, with 7 bases that match TRBD1. CDR1 and CDR2 (germline): MNHEY, SMNVEV (reference sequence). The CDR3 extends over 14 amino acids. J gave up 1 base and V 5 bases, and 4 bases lay outside the gene matches. In DNA, the CDR3 is TGTGCCAGCAGTGCGACAGGGTTTAACTATGGCTACACCTTC. This sequence encodes CASSATGFNYGYTF.

The chain couples TRBV27 to TRBJ1-1; a weak D match, TRBD1 (5 bases). The CDR3 sequence is 15 residues long. Deletions cut 2 bases from V and 5 bases from J, with 15 bases between. CDR1 and CDR2 (germline): MNHEY, SMNVEV (reference sequence). CDR3 sequence reads: CASSLRGVRGTEAFF. CDR3 nucleotides: TGTGCCAGCAGTTTACGGGGGGTAAGAGGAACTGAAGCTTTCTTT.

Only one count was recorded for this clone. This chain joins TRBV7-9 and TRBJ2-7; D is undetermined. CDR1 and CDR2 (germline): SEHNR, FQNEAQ (reference sequence). Deletions cut 5 bases from V and 2 bases from J, with 13 bases between. This CDR3 region has 14 residues. Here the CDR3 DNA reads TGTGCCAGCAGCAGCCAAACTGCCACCTACGAGCAGTACTTC. This gives the protein CASSSQTATYEQYF.

The table lists this clone with a count of one. The gene calls are TRBV9 and TRBJ1-2; D is unclear. CDR1 SGDLS and CDR2 YYNGEE come from the germline V gene. Trimming took 0 bases from V and 1 from J, leaving 10 bases between them. This CDR3 contains 15 residues. The CDR3 sequence: CASSVDVGVNYGYTF. The DNA for the CDR3 is TGTGCCAGCAGCGTAGATGTCGGGGTTAACTATGGCTACACCTTC.

The chain uses TRBV7-8 and TRBJ1-5; 7 bases line up with TRBD1. In germline, CDR1 is SGHVS, CDR2 FQNEAQ. V lost 5 bases and J lost 4; bases outside the gene matches: 5. This CDR3 has 14 residues. The CDR3: CASSTRDRNQPQHF. Here the CDR3 DNA reads TGTGCCAGCAGCACCCGGGACAGAAATCAGCCCCAGCATTTT.

The V call is TRBV28, the J call TRBJ1-2, with D perhaps TRBD1 (5 bases). Germline assignment: CDR1 MDHEN and CDR2 SYDVKM. Deletions cut 5 bases from V and 3 bases from J, with 19 bases between. There are 16 residues in the CDR3. CDR3 nucleotide sequence: TGTGCCAGCAGTCCTCTTCGACAGATACTTGACTATGGCTACACCTTC. It is translated as CASSPLRQILDYGYTF.

In nucleotides, the CDR3 is TGTGCCAGCAGCGAGGGACTAGCGGATGGGCAGTTCTTC. The encoded protein is CASSEGLADGQFF. This chain connects TRBV7-9 to TRBJ2-1, with TRBD2 identical over 11 bases. CDR1 and CDR2 from the germline V gene are SEHNR and FQNEAQ (reference sequence). With 5 bases clipped from V and 12 bases from J, the junction kept 6 bases outside the gene matches. The CDR3 has 13 residues.

This rearrangement joins TRBV27 to TRBJ2-5; D tentatively fits TRBD1 or TRBD2 (6 bases each). Trimming took off 6 bases at V and 6 bases at J, with 17 bases between the two ends. The CDR3 runs 14 residues. Germline-derived CDR1 and CDR2 are MNHEY and SMNVEV (reference sequence). DNA of the CDR3: TGTGCCAGCAGACCACAGGGAGGAGTGAAGACCCAGTACTTC. This encodes CASRPQGGVKTQYF.

The CDR3 protein is CSVEEDNSYEQYF. The CDR3 bases are TGCAGCGTCGAGGAGGACAACTCCTACGAGCAGTACTTC. The chain uses TRBV29-1 and TRBJ2-7, with D perhaps given as TRBD1 or TRBD2 (5 bases each). Germline V CDR1 and CDR2: SQVTM, ANQGSEA. The length of the CDR3 is 13 residues. V was cut by 6 bases and J by 0 bases, with 12 bases left in between.